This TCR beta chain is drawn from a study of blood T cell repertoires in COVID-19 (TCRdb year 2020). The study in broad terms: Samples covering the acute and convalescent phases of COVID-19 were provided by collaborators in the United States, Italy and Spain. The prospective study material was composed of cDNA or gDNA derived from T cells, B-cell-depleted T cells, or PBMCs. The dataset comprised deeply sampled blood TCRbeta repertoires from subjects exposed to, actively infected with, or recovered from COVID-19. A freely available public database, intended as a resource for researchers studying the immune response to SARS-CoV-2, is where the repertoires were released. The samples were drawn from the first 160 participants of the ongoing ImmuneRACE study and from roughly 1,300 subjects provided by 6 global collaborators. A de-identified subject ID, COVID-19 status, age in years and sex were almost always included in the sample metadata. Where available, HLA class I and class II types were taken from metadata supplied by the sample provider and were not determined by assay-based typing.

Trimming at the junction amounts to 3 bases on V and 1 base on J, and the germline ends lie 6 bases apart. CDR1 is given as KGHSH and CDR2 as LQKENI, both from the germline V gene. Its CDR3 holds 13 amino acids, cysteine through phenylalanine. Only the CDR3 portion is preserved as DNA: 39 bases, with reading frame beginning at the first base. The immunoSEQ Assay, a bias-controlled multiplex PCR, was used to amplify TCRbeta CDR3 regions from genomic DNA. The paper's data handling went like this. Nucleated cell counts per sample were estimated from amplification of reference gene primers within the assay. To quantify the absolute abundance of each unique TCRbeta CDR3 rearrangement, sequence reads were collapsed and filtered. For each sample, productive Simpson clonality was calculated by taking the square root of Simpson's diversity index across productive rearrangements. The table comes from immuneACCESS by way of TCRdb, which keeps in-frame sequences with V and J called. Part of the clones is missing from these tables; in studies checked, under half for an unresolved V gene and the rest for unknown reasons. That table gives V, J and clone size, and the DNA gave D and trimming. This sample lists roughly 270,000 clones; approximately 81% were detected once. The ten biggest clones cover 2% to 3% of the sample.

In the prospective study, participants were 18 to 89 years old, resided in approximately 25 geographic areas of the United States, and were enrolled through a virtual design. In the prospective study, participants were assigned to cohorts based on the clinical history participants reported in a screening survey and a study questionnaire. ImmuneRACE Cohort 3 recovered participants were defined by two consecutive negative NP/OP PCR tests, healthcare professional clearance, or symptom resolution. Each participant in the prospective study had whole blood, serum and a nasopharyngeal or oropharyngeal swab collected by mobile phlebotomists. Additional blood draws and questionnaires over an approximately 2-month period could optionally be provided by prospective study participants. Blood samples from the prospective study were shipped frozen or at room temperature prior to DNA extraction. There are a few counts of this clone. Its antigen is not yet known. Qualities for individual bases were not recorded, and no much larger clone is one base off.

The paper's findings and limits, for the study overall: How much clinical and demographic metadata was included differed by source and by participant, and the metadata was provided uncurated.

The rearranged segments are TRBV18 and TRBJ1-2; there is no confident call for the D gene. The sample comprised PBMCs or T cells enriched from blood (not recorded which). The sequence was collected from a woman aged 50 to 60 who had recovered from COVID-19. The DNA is TGTGCCAGCTCACCCTCCCTTAACTATGGCTACACCTTC. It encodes CASSPSLNYGYTF.